These T cell receptor beta chains were read from a single sample in a study of cytomegalovirus exposure and HLA in healthy donors. TCRdb keeps only in-frame clones here, not all; method: immunoSEQ multiplex PCR. The sample holds 70,000 to 75,000 clones, roughly 94% seen once. The sequenced sample consisted of PBMCs. The source is a man younger than 35 in good health and CMV-seropositive. CDR3s include the opening cysteine and the closing phenylalanine or tryptophan. Each record gives: V gene, CDR3 length, J gene, clone size, D gene, CDR3 DNA, CDR3 protein. A D gene is named only where the DNA matches it firmly. The size entry is marked missing in some rows and otherwise reads once, few, many or a size class.

TRBV19	15	TRBJ2-1	.	TRBD1	TGTGCCAGTAGTGCCACCGGGACAGGGATTAATGAGCAGTTCTTC	CASSATGTGINEQFF
TRBV19	15	TRBJ2-2	.	.	TGTGCCAGTAGTATCCGGACAGACCCCACCGGGGAGCTGTTTTTT	CASSIRTDPTGELFF
TRBV7-3	16	TRBJ2-1	.	TRBD2	TGTGCCAGCAGCTTAAAAGGCGGGGGGGCATCCTGGGAGCAGTTCTTC	CASSLKGGGASWEQFF
TRBV5-3	16	TRBJ1-5	.	TRBD1	TGTGCCAGAAGCCTGACCCTTGGGACAGGGGGCGGAATCCAGCATTTT	CARSLTLGTGGGIQHF
TRBV29-1	20	TRBJ2-5	few	TRBD2	TGCAGCGTGTGGGACAACCCGGGACTAGCGGGAGGGCCGACCAAAGAGACCCAGTACTTC	CSVWDNPGLAGGPTKETQYF
TRBV29-1	13	TRBJ2-2	.	TRBD1	TGCAGCGCCGGGACAGGGAACACCGGGGAGCTGTTTTTT	CSAGTGNTGELFF
TRBV19	14	TRBJ2-7	.	TRBD1	TGTGCCAGTAGTTTCGAACAGGGGGCTTACGAGCAGTACTTC	CASSFEQGAYEQYF
TRBV4-1	15	TRBJ2-7	.	TRBD1	TGCGCCAGCAGCCATGGACAGGGAGGCTCCTACGAGCAGTACTTC	CASSHGQGGSYEQYF
TRBV9	15	TRBJ2-1	.	TRBD1	TGTGCCAGCAGCGTAGCCGGACAGGGCTACAATGAGCAGTTCTTC	CASSVAGQGYNEQFF
TRBV10-1	18	TRBJ2-2	.	.	TGCGCCAGCCGGAAGACGACAGACACAACCTCGAACACCGGGGAGCTGTTTTTT	CASRKTTDTTSNTGELFF
TRBV27	14	TRBJ1-1	.	.	TGTGCCAGCAGTTCATGGGGCGGAAACACTGAAGCTTTCTTT	CASSSWGGNTEAFF
TRBV18	14	TRBJ2-6	.	.	TGTGCCAGCTCACCGGGGCGTGGGGCCAACGTCCTGACTTTC	CASSPGRGANVLTF
TRBV7-7	16	TRBJ2-5	.	TRBD1	TGTGCCAGCAGCCGGTCCGGGACAGGGGGCTGGGAGACCCAGTACTTC	CASSRSGTGGWETQYF
TRBV7-7	16	TRBJ2-5	.	TRBD2	TGTGCCAGCAGCTTAGGGACTAGCGGGGGCCAAGAGACCCAGTACTTC	CASSLGTSGGQETQYF
TRBV19	16	TRBJ2-2	.	TRBD2	TGTGCCAGTAGTATGCTAGCGGGAGTCCGAACCGGGGAGCTGTTTTTT	CASSMLAGVRTGELFF
TRBV18	16	TRBJ1-4	.	TRBD1	TGTGCCAGCTCAGACATTTGGGACAGCGTCGCTGAAAAACTGTTTTTT	CASSDIWDSVAEKLFF